The 19 T cell receptor beta chains below were found in one sample sequenced in a study of low-dose radiotherapy and immunotherapy resistance in tumors. Primers used for first-strand cDNA, a TRAV- and TRBV-specific set, covered both alpha and beta chains. PCR amplification of the TCRs was performed with Phusion for 20 PCR cycles, and it relied on a constant-region primer together with a V-primer adapter. One entry per CDR3 protein results from TCRdb running MiXCR on the reads. The table has 60,000 to 75,000 distinct CDR3 sequences, more than 20% seen once. The time point was: before trial treatment. The specimen comprised PBMCs, sampled before treatment. These receptors were taken from a male donor with rectosigmoid adenocarcinoma.

This clonotype was seen many times. This rearrangement joins TRBV6-5 to TRBJ1-5, with D perhaps matching TRBD1 (6 bases). Trimming removed 6 bases from V and 5 bases from J, with 17 bases in between. Germline V CDR1 and CDR2: MNHEY, SVGAGI. CDR3 length: 15 residues. CDR3 nucleotides: TGTGCCAGCAGGGGGACAAGGTTTTGGGATCAGCCCCAGCATTTT. Protein sequence: CASRGTRFWDQPQHF.

Ten or more counts support this clonotype. J is TRBJ2-1 and V is TRBV6-6; D unclear. Trimming removed 2 bases at V and 7 bases at J, with 9 bases between. The germline gives CDR1 MNHNY, CDR2 SVGAGI (reference sequence). The CDR3 consists of 13 residues. CDR3 bases: TGTGCCAGCAGTTACCCCCCTACAAATGAGCAGTTCTTC. The encoded protein is CASSYPPTNEQFF.

In this sample, this clonotype turned up a few times. The chain recombines TRBV28 with TRBJ2-7; D uncertain. CDR1 is MDHEN and CDR2 is SYDVKM in the germline V gene. This CDR3 contains 11 residues. V was cut by 6 bases and J by 3 bases, with 6 bases left in between. The CDR3 is CASSYIYEQYF. Here the CDR3 DNA reads TGTGCCAGCAGCTACATCTACGAGCAGTACTTC.

In this sample, this clonotype turned up many times. This chain connects TRBV9 to TRBJ1-2; D call uncertain. V gave up 0 bases and J gave up 8 bases, with 11 bases separating them. This CDR3 is 13 amino acids long. Germline CDR1 and CDR2: SGDLS and YYNGEE. The CDR3 DNA reads TGTGCCAGCAGCGTAGTACCAGCTGTGGGCTACACCTTC. It encodes CASSVVPAVGYTF. Drawing the rest from reference TRBV9 and TRBJ1-2, the complete variable domain is DSGVTQTPKHLITATGQRVTLRCSPRSGDLSVYWYQQSLDQGLQFLIQYYNGEERAKGNILERFSAQQFPDLHSELNLSSLELGDSALYFCASSVVPAVGYTFGSGTRLTVV.

The chain links TRBV27 to TRBJ2-1; a possible D gene is TRBD1 (6 bases). Germline-derived CDR1 and CDR2 are MNHEY and SMNVEV (reference sequence). V shed 3 bases and J shed 7 bases, with 22 bases lying between them. CDR3 length: 17 amino acids. Here the CDR3 reads CASSFSWQGLFWNEQFF. CDR3 sequence (DNA): TGTGCCAGCAGTTTTTCTTGGCAGGGGCTGTTTTGGAATGAGCAGTTCTTC.

This clonotype was seen only once. A read error likely explains this, since a far larger clone differs by one base. This sequence joins TRBV9 and TRBJ2-7; D is perhaps TRBD1 (5 bases). The CDR3 consists of 15 residues. Germline V CDR1 and CDR2: SGDLS, YYNGEE. Trimming left V 3 bases short and J 7 bases short, with 20 bases between. CDR3 protein: CASSEQDGSYNEQYF. CDR3 bases: TGTGCCAGCAGCGAACAGGACGGGTCCTACAATGAGCAGTACTTC.

The chain combines TRBV28 with TRBJ2-7; 10 bases are shared with TRBD1. Trimming cost V 5 bases and J 5 bases; bases outside gene matches: 6. There are 14 residues in the CDR3. Germline lookup yields CDR1 MDHEN and CDR2 SYDVKM. The CDR3 spells CASSAGTGVHEQYF. The CDR3 coding sequence is TGTGCCAGCAGTGCCGGGACAGGGGTTCACGAGCAGTACTTC.

This clonotype has at least ten counts. The chain couples TRBV3-1 to TRBJ2-3; perhaps TRBD1 as D (6 bases). The CDR3 is made up of 13 amino acids. The ends were cut back, 5 bases at V and 2 bases at J, with 8 bases in the middle. Germline V CDR1 and CDR2: LGHDT, YNNKEL (reference sequence). CDR3 sequence (DNA): TGTGCCAGCAGCTGGGGGCTCACAGATACGCAGTATTTT. Encoded protein: CASSWGLTDTQYF.

This clonotype was observed a few times. The CDR3 DNA reads TGTGCCAGCAGGGAATACACAGGGAATCAGCCCCAGCATTTT. Encoded protein: CASREYTGNQPQHF. The chain has TRBV6-2 or TRBV6-3 and TRBJ1-5, with D possibly being TRBD1 (6 bases). The length of the CDR3 is 14 residues. V gave up 6 bases and J gave up 4 bases, with 13 bases separating them. Germline CDR1 and CDR2: MNHEY and SVGEGT.

This clonotype was seen repeatedly, ten times or more. The V call is TRBV20-1, the J call TRBJ2-1; 8 nucleotides agree with TRBD2. The V segment lost 1 base and the J segment 7 bases; nucleotides outside the gene matches: 9. Germline-derived CDR1 and CDR2 are DFQATT and SNEGSKA (reference sequence). This CDR3 has 15 residues. In DNA form, the CDR3 reads TGCAGTGCTAGAGGACGAGCGGGAGCTGGGAATGAGCAGTTCTTC. Its protein is CSARGRAGAGNEQFF.

This clonotype was picked up many times. This chain links TRBV9 with TRBJ2-3; 9 positions agree with TRBD2. J lost 2 bases, V lost 4 bases, and 5 bases had no gene match. CDR3 length: 15 amino acids. Germline V gene lookup returns CDR1 SGDLS and CDR2 YYNGEE. The CDR3 loop reads CASSLSGSSTDTQYF. As DNA, the CDR3 is TGTGCCAGCAGCCTTAGCGGGAGTTCCACAGATACGCAGTATTTT.

The table lists this clonotype with a few counts. This chain uses TRBV5-1 with TRBJ1-1, with D possibly TRBD1 on 5 matching bases. Between the trimmed V and J ends, which lost 4 bases and 0 bases, there was a span of 10 bases. Per the germline V gene, CDR1 is SGHRS and CDR2 is YFSETQ. The CDR3 sequence is 14 residues long. The CDR3 DNA reads as TGCGCCAGCAGCCTGGGACCTTTGAACACTGAAGCTTTCTTT. Protein: CASSLGPLNTEAFF.

A remark on this clonotype: It is likely a read error: a sequence one base away is far more abundant. This sequence joins TRBV4-2 and TRBJ2-1; 13 positions match TRBD2. CDR3 length: 15 amino acids. V lost 0 bases and J lost 10; bases outside the gene matches: 3. CDR1 is LGHNA and CDR2 is YNFKEQ in the germline V gene. CDR3 amino acids: CASSQETSGGIEQFF. Here the CDR3 DNA reads TGTGCCAGCAGCCAAGAGACTAGCGGGGGGATCGAGCAGTTCTTC.

J is TRBJ2-5 and V is TRBV24-1; 7 nucleotides align to TRBD2. Germline V gives CDR1 KGHDR, CDR2 SFDVKD. Germline trimming cut 3 bases from V and 2 bases from J; bases unmatched to any gene: 5. This CDR3 spans 15 amino acids. CDR3: CATSDRRGVQETQYF. The CDR3 nucleotides read TGTGCCACCAGTGATCGACGGGGGGTTCAAGAGACCCAGTACTTC.

The V call is TRBV11-2, the J call TRBJ2-3, with a tentative D call TRBD2 (6 bases). V was shortened by 3 bases and J by 5 bases, with 9 bases between the two germline ends. Per the germline V gene, CDR1 is SGHAT and CDR2 is FQNNGV. CDR3 length: 13 amino acids. CDR3: CASSFQGGDTQYF. The CDR3 region has the DNA TGTGCCAGCAGCTTCCAGGGAGGAGATACGCAGTATTTT.

This clonotype was detected ten times or more. The chain employs TRBV7-2 and TRBJ1-5; tentatively, D is TRBD1 (6 bases). Germline CDR1 SGHTA, CDR2 FQGNSA. V was trimmed by 5 bases and J by 10 bases, leaving 18 bases between them. The CDR3 is made up of 14 amino acids. The CDR3 nucleotides are TGTGCCAGCAGCCGCGGGACACGGGTTTCTCCCCAGCATTTT. It translates to CASSRGTRVSPQHF.

The chain has TRBV6-2 or TRBV6-3 and TRBJ2-7, with D maybe TRBD2 (5 bases). Germline CDR1 and CDR2: MNHEY and SVGEGT. The CDR3 sequence is 16 residues long. Trimming cost V 8 bases and J 1 base, with 21 bases left between them. The CDR3, as DNA: TGTGCCAGCCTGGAAGGCGTGGGAGCCCCGTCCTACGAGCAGTACTTC. Translating it yields CASLEGVGAPSYEQYF.

Ten or more counts support this clonotype. The rearrangement links TRBV7-9 to TRBJ1-1; 7 nucleotides align to TRBD1. The CDR3 has 12 amino acids. Germline CDR1 is SEHNR and CDR2 is FQNEAQ (reference sequence). DNA of the CDR3: TGTGCGGGGACAGAGATGAACACTGAAGCTTTCTTT. Protein: CAGTEMNTEAFF. The full variable domain, its missing parts supplied by reference TRBV7-9 and TRBJ1-1, is DTGVSQNPRHKITKRGQNVTFRCDPISEHNRLYWYRQTLGQGPEFLTYFQNEAQLEKSRLLSDRFSAERPKGSFSTLEIQRTEQGDSAMYLCAGTEMNTEAFFGQGTRLTVV.

Points on this clonotype: This probably arose from a read error, given a far larger clone one base away. The chain is built from TRBV6-1 and TRBJ2-5; D is perhaps TRBD1 or TRBD2 (5 bases each). Germline V CDR1 and CDR2: MNHNS, SASEGT. Trimming removed 3 bases from V and 1 base from J, with 9 bases in between. This CDR3 has 14 amino acids. CDR3 loop: CASSDGTVQETQYF. The CDR3 DNA is TGTGCCAGCAGTGATGGGACGGTCCAAGAGACCCAGTACTTC.